The 9 T cell receptor beta chains in this list originate from one sample, sequenced in a study of molecular identifiers for immune sequencing clone quantification. From the PCR reads, TCRdb called clonotypes with MiXCR, one entry per CDR3 protein. The sample lists about 640,000 distinct CDR3 sequences, about 20% occurring once. The sequenced material came from naive CD8+ T cells from blood, with Jurkat cell RNA spiked in. This sample's subset: FACS-sorted CD8+CD4-CCR7+CD45RA+ naive T cells. Source of these receptors: a human donor in good health. Some libraries in this study had Jurkat cell RNA spiked in.

The chain joins TRBV9 to TRBJ2-3, with TRBD1 matching 7 bases. The V gene's germline CDR1 is SGDLS and CDR2 YYNGEE. V was pared by 2 bases and J by 5 bases, with 2 bases of the junction left unmatched. The CDR3 extends over 13 amino acids. Here the CDR3 DNA reads TGTGCCAGCAGCGTCCAGGGGGAAGATACGCAGTATTTT. Its translation is CASSVQGEDTQYF. Looking up the rest from reference TRBV9 and TRBJ2-3 gives the full variable domain: DSGVTQTPKHLITATGQRVTLRCSPRSGDLSVYWYQQSLDQGLQFLIQYYNGEERAKGNILERFSAQQFPDLHSELNLSSLELGDSALYFCASSVQGEDTQYFGPGTRLTVL.

This clonotype was counted ten times or more. This chain uses TRBV30 with TRBJ1-5; D might be TRBD1 (6 bases). Per the germline V gene, CDR1 is GTSNPN and CDR2 is SVGIG (reference sequence). Deletions cut 3 bases from V and 4 bases from J, with 13 bases between. The CDR3 spans 14 residues. The DNA for the CDR3 is TGTGCCTGGAGCCCTGGACAGCTTAATCAGCCCCAGCATTTT. It specifies CAWSPGQLNQPQHF.

This clonotype was detected only a few times. A clone one base away is much larger, so this may be a read error. CDR3 loop: CAWSQVGNKQFF. The CDR3 DNA is TGTGCCTGGAGTCAAGTGGGGAATAAGCAGTTCTTC. V usage is TRBV30 and J usage is TRBJ2-1; D not resolved. Germline lookup yields CDR1 GTSNPN and CDR2 SVGIG (reference sequence). The ends were cut back, 2 bases at V and 11 bases at J, with 13 bases in the middle. This CDR3 region has 12 residues.

This clonotype has a count of ten or more. The genes are TRBV7-9 and TRBJ2-7, with no clear D. Trimming shortened V by 1 base and J by 6 bases, and 7 bases separated the two germline ends. CDR1 and CDR2 (germline): SEHNR, FQNEAQ (reference sequence). The CDR3 is 12 residues long. DNA of the CDR3: TGTGCCAGCAGCTTAGGTTCTCCCGAGCAGTACTTC. This sequence encodes CASSLGSPEQYF.

The gene calls are TRBV7-6 and TRBJ2-7; D not certain. CDR1 is SGHVS, CDR2 FNYEAQ, per germline. The ends were cut back, 5 bases at V and 6 bases at J, with 11 bases in the middle. The CDR3 is 12 residues long. CDR3 amino acids: CASSHTTTEQYF. The CDR3 nucleotides read TGTGCCAGCAGCCATACCACGACCGAGCAGTACTTC.

This clonotype was detected only a few times. V gene TRBV12-3 or TRBV12-4 combines with J gene TRBJ2-1; possibly TRBD2 for D (6 bases). V was cut by 2 bases and J by 7 bases, with 18 bases left in between. The CDR3 is 16 residues long. The CDR3 here is CASSLRGGVTSNEQFF. CDR3 nucleotide sequence: TGTGCCAGCAGTTTAAGGGGCGGGGTGACATCTAATGAGCAGTTCTTC.

In its sample, this clonotype was seen many times. The CDR3 protein is CASSSGRATEAFF. The CDR3 DNA reads TGTGCCAGCAGTTCCGGAAGGGCCACTGAAGCTTTCTTT. The chain employs TRBV12-3 or TRBV12-4 and TRBJ1-1; D not resolved. This CDR3 has 13 amino acids. V was pared by 4 bases and J by 4 bases, with 10 bases between.

This clonotype came up a few times. This may come from a read error, since a much larger clone is one base off. The conserved closing phenylalanine or tryptophan is absent in this CDR3, likely reflecting a read error. The V gene is TRBV6-6, the J gene TRBJ1-5; D not certain. Germline V gene sequence: CDR1 MNHNY, CDR2 SVGAGI (reference sequence). The V gene lost 0 bases and the J gene lost 0 bases, with 6 bases spanning the gap. The CDR3 extends over 15 amino acids. The CDR3 coding sequence is TGTGCCAGCAGTTACTCAGGATATAGCAATCAGCCCCAGCATTCT. Protein product: CASSYSGYSNQPQHS.

This clonotype was counted ten times or more. This sequence joins TRBV9 and TRBJ2-7, with 9 bases matching TRBD2. J lost 4 bases, V lost 0 bases, and 5 bases had no gene match. Germline CDR1 and CDR2: SGDLS and YYNGEE. The CDR3 consists of 15 residues. The CDR3, as DNA: TGTGCCAGCAGCGTAGGAGCGGGGGGAACTTACGAGCAGTACTTC. Its protein is CASSVGAGGTYEQYF. The variable domain in full, completed from reference TRBV9 and TRBJ2-7, reads DSGVTQTPKHLITATGQRVTLRCSPRSGDLSVYWYQQSLDQGLQFLIQYYNGEERAKGNILERFSAQQFPDLHSELNLSSLELGDSALYFCASSVGAGGTYEQYFGPGTRLTVT.